This TCR beta chain was observed in a study of cytomegalovirus exposure and HLA in healthy donors. The PCR had 60 Vbeta and 13 Jbeta primers. Libraries were prepared by immunoSEQ multiplex PCR; TCRdb keeps only in-frame clonotypes and omits some of them. The data contain 95,000 to 150,000 clones, roughly 80% of them singletons. There are 13 residues in the CDR3. Between the trimmed V and J ends, which lost 9 bases and 0 bases, there was a span of 12 bases. Germline CDR1 ENHRY, CDR2 SYGVKD. This clone was observed a single time. This clonotype was sampled from a woman aged 40 to 50 in good health and CMV-seropositive. Sequencing was performed on PBMCs. The V and J genes are TRBV10-3 and TRBJ2-7; the D gene is possibly TRBD1 (6 bases). In nucleotides, the CDR3 is TGTGCCATTCGGACAGCGAGCTCCTACGAGCAGTACTTC. Translation gives CAIRTASSYEQYF.